This T cell receptor (beta chain) came from a study of blood T cell repertoires in COVID-19. V dropped 2 bases and J dropped 3 bases, with 11 bases sitting between them. Germline values: CDR1 SGHRS, CDR2 YFSETQ. The CDR3 runs 15 residues. Authors' methods: Amplification with reference gene primers provided the estimates of nucleated cell counts. Sequenced by immunoSEQ multiplex PCR; TCRdb stores in-frame clones only, minus some. V, J and clone size derive from that table, while D and trimming were established from the DNA sequence. The sample has around 72,000 clones; approximately 86% are singletons.

The clonotype was recovered from a man aged 45-60 years with acute or convalescent COVID-19. This rearrangement joins TRBV5-1 to TRBJ2-2, with a weak D call TRBD2 (6 bases). The sequenced sample was peripheral blood. CDR3 amino acids: CASSLGRTDTGELFF. The CDR3 nucleotides are TGCGCCAGCAGCTTAGGGAGGACTGACACCGGGGAGCTGTTTTTT.